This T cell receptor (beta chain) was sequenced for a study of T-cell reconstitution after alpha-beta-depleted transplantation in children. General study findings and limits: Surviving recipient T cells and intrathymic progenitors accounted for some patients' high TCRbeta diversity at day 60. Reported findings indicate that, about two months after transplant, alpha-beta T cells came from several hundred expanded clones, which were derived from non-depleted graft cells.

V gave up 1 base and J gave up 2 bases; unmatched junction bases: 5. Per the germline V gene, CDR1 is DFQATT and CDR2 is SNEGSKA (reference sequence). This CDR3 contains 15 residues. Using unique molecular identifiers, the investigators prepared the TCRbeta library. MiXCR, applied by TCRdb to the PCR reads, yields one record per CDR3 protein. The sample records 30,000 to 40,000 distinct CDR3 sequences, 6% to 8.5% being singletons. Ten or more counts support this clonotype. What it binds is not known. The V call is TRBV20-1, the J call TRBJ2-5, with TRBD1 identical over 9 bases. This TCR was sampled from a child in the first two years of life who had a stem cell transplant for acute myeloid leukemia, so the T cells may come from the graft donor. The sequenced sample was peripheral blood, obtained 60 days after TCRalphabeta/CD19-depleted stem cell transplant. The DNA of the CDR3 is TGCAGTGCTAGAGCCGGGACAGGGACGCAAGAGACCCAGTACTTC. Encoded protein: CSARAGTGTQETQYF.